These T cell receptor beta chains were read from a single sample in a study of beta chain features in type 1 diabetes. Sequencing used immunoSEQ multiplex PCR; TCRdb keeps in-frame clones, though not all of them. This sample has some 220,000 clones, with approximately 11% found just once. Sample: central memory CD4+ T cells from blood. The receptors derive from a man between 18 and 35 years old in good health. Each CDR3 is given with its conserved first and last residue. The D gene is left open where the match is weak. Where a row states a size, it is once, few, many or the class of an expanded clone; other rows omit it.

TRBV27	few	TRBD1	TRBJ1-2	TGTGCCAGCAGTTCACTCAAGGACAGGGGGCTGGGCTATGGCTACACCTTC	CASSSLKDRGLGYGYTF
TRBV7-2	-	TRBD2	TRBJ2-7	TGTGCCAGCAGCTCTTCGGGACTAGTCTACGAGCAGTACTTC	CASSSSGLVYEQYF
TRBV6-5	few	-	TRBJ1-2	TGTGCCAGCACCCGGTCCGGGTTTAACTATGGCTACACCTTC	CASTRSGFNYGYTF
TRBV28	many	TRBD1	TRBJ2-5	TGTGCCAGCAGTTTAGACAGGGGGCGCTTTGAGACCCAGTACTTC	CASSLDRGRFETQYF
TRBV30	few	-	TRBJ2-7	TGTGCCTGGAGCCGGGGACCCAGATACGAGCAGTACTTC	CAWSRGPRYEQYF
TRBV2	few	TRBD1	TRBJ1-4	TGTGCCAGCAGTGACAGGGGGCAATATTTTGAAAAACTGTTTTTT	CASSDRGQYFEKLFF
TRBV29-1	-	-	TRBJ2-3	TGCAGCGTTGGACCCGACAGCACAGATACGCAGTATTTT	CSVGPDSTDTQYF
TRBV18	many	-	TRBJ1-3	TGTGCCAGCTCAGAGGGGATCTCTGGAAACACCATATATTTT	CASSEGISGNTIYF
TRBV7-2	many	-	TRBJ1-1	TGTGCCAGCAGCTTAGGGGCTTCCAACGGTCCTGAAGCTTTCTTT	CASSLGASNGPEAFF
TRBV7-9	few	TRBD2	TRBJ2-5	TGTGCCAGCAGCTCAGGACTAGCGGGAGGGGAGACCCAGTACTTC	CASSSGLAGGETQYF
TRBV29-1	few	-	TRBJ1-2	TGCAGCGTTCGGTTGGCTGAGGGTGGCTACACCTTC	CSVRLAEGGYTF
TRBV5-1	few	-	TRBJ1-1	TGCGCCAGCAGCAAGGACCCGGCGGGGACTGAAGCTTTCTTT	CASSKDPAGTEAFF
TRBV10-1	many	-	TRBJ2-5	TGCGCCAGCAGTGAGTCGGGTAAAGAGACCCAGTACTTC	CASSESGKETQYF
TRBV9	many	TRBD2	TRBJ2-1	TGTGCCAGCAGCGGCTGGGGGGGTCCCCCTCCGACTAGCCCTCACTCCTACAATGAGCAGTTCTTC	CASSGWGGPPPTSPHSYNEQFF
TRBV7-2	few	-	TRBJ2-3	TGTGCCAGCAGCCCCATGGGACGGATCACAGATACGCAGTATTTT	CASSPMGRITDTQYF
TRBV6-1	-	-	TRBJ2-3	TGTGCCATCAGCCCCGGGGGCCTAAGCACAGATACGCAGTATTTT	CAISPGGLSTDTQYF
TRBV7-2	-	-	TRBJ2-7	TGTGCCAGCAGCTCAAGGGGACGGTCCTCCTACGAGCAGTACTTC	CASSSRGRSSYEQYF
TRBV29-1	few	TRBD2	TRBJ2-3	TGCAGCGCGGCGGGGGGACCAAGCACAGATACGCAGTATTTT	CSAAGGPSTDTQYF
TRBV7-2	few	-	TRBJ1-1	TGTGCCAGCAGCTTACAGCAGGGACTGAACACTGAAGCTTTCTTT	CASSLQQGLNTEAFF
TRBV7-2	-	TRBD2	TRBJ2-2	TGTGCCAGCAGCTCTACTAGCGGGGGCACCGGGGAGCTGTTTTTT	CASSSTSGGTGELFF
TRBV12-5	many	-	TRBJ2-1	TGTGCTAGTGCCCTCCTCGACAATGAGCAGTTCTTC	CASALLDNEQFF
TRBV18	-	-	TRBJ2-5	TGTGCCAGCTCACCATCGAGAGAGACCCAGTACTTC	CASSPSRETQYF
TRBV9	many	-	TRBJ2-1	TGTGCCAGCAGCCACCGAGCTGACATCTCCTACAATGAGCAGTTCTTC	CASSHRADISYNEQFF
TRBV10-3	-	TRBD2	TRBJ2-1	TGTGCCATCAGTGATTCTAGCCTAGCGGGAGCCGAGCAGTTCTTC	CAISDSSLAGAEQFF
TRBV27	-	-	TRBJ1-2	TGTGCCAGCAGACAGCTAGGCCGCAACTATGGCTACACCTTC	CASRQLGRNYGYTF
TRBV10-3	-	-	TRBJ2-3	TGTGCCATCACTGAAGGGGGGCATACGCAGTATTTT	CAITEGGHTQYF
TRBV9	few	TRBD2	TRBJ2-1	TGTGCCAGCAGCGTAGGACTAGCTGAGCAGTTCTTC	CASSVGLAEQFF
TRBV28	-	-	TRBJ2-4	TGTGCCAGCAGGCCCCTACGGGGGCTAGCCAAAAACATTCAGTACTTC	CASRPLRGLAKNIQYF
TRBV9	few	-	TRBJ2-3	TGTGCCAGCAGCGTAAGGAGTGCGAGAACAGATACGCAGTATTTT	CASSVRSARTDTQYF
TRBV30	few	TRBD2	TRBJ2-3	TGTGCCTGGAGCGTTCCCCTTAGCGGGAGGGCAGATACGCAGTATTTT	CAWSVPLSGRADTQYF
TRBV18	few	-	TRBJ2-7	TGTGCCAGCTCACCCGGACTGGCCACCTACGAGCAGTACTTC	CASSPGLATYEQYF
TRBV14	few	TRBD1	TRBJ2-2	TGTGCCAGCAGCCAAATGACAGGGAAGAACACCGGGGAGCTGTTTTTT	CASSQMTGKNTGELFF
TRBV18	-	TRBD1	TRBJ2-7	TGTGCCAGCTCACCTGGGACAGGGGGCTCCTACGAGCAGTACTTC	CASSPGTGGSYEQYF
TRBV6-1	few	-	TRBJ1-1	TGTGCCAGCAGTGAACATCAGACTGAAGCTTTCTTT	CASSEHQTEAFF
TRBV29-1	-	TRBD1	TRBJ1-2	TGCAGCGTCGGGACAGGGGGTCCCTATGGCTACACCTTC	CSVGTGGPYGYTF
TRBV5-4	-	TRBD1	TRBJ2-1	TGTGCCAGCAGCCGGGACAGCGGCTCCTACAATGAGCAGTTCTTC	CASSRDSGSYNEQFF
TRBV5-1	once	-	TRBJ2-1	TGCGCCAGCAGCTTGAACGGAGATACTGCCTACAATGAGCAGTTCTTC	CASSLNGDTAYNEQFF